This TCR beta chain was retrieved from a study of cytomegalovirus exposure and HLA in healthy donors. Study observations and caveats: The authors later linked a missense DCLRE1C variant to TCR beta V- and J-gene trimming. Cytomegalovirus status, reportedly, was diagnosed with high specificity and sensitivity by the classifier. In a later analysis, a genetic analysis reported fewer productive-TCR N-insertions in an Asian-associated ancestry cluster than the cohort average.

There were likely unrecorded immune exposures, though donors were nominally healthy when sampled. As regards this clone: Its antigen is not identified.

The germline V gene encodes CDR1 LGHNA and CDR2 YSLEER. The length of the CDR3 is 17 residues. V lost 0 bases to trimming and J lost 5 bases; unmatched junction nucleotides: 8. Researchers ran the PCR with 60 Vbeta and 13 Jbeta primers. Profiling relied on immunoSEQ multiplex PCR, and the TCRdb table lists in-frame clones only, not all of them. The profile shows under 150,000 clones, over 60% of them singletons. The J gene is TRBJ2-5, the V gene TRBV4-3; 11 bases match TRBD2. The sequencing sample was made of PBMCs. The sequence was collected from a man aged 35-49 years in good health and CMV-seronegative. The CDR3 sequence is CASSQDFSGRAGETQYF. The CDR3 bases are TGCGCCAGCAGCCAAGATTTTAGCGGGAGGGCGGGGGAGACCCAGTACTTC.